Listed below are T cell receptor beta chains from one sample, sequenced in a study of blood T cell repertoires in COVID-19. The table came from immunoSEQ multiplex PCR; TCRdb's copy has only in-frame clones and leaves some out. This sample has approximately 90,000 clones, with about four fifths found just once. Specimen: peripheral blood. These receptors all come from a man aged 65 to 79 with COVID-19, enrolled during active disease. CDR3s include the opening cysteine and the closing phenylalanine or tryptophan. Fields, in order: D gene, J gene, V gene, clone size, CDR3 protein, CDR3 DNA. The D gene is left open where the match is weak. Not all rows give a size; the values are once, few, many and, for expanded clones, a class.

>TRBD1|TRBJ2-1|TRBV7-3|-
CASSYGDRAYNEQFF
TGTGCCAGCAGTTACGGAGACAGGGCCTACAATGAGCAGTTCTTC
>TRBD1|TRBJ1-1|TRBV6-2/TRBV6-3|-
CASSFPNRGDAFF
TGTGCCAGCAGTTTTCCTAACAGGGGTGACGCTTTCTTT
>TRBD2|TRBJ2-3|TRBV5-7|few
CSRRLAASTDTQYF
TGTTCCCGCCGGCTAGCGGCTAGCACAGATACGCAGTATTTT
>-|TRBJ2-2|TRBV9|few
CASSATVNTGELFF
TGTGCCAGCAGCGCCACAGTGAACACCGGGGAGCTGTTTTTT
>-|TRBJ1-1|TRBV5-6|-
CASSLYGTPNTEAFF
TGTGCCAGCAGCTTGTATGGGACACCGAACACTGAAGCTTTCTTT
>TRBD1|TRBJ1-6|TRBV6-6|few
CASRLAGGNSPLHF
TGTGCCAGCAGATTGGCAGGGGGCAATTCACCCCTCCACTTT
>-|TRBJ2-7|TRBV7-9|-
CASSLGEAYEQYF
TGTGCCAGCAGCTTAGGAGAGGCCTACGAGCAGTACTTC
>TRBD2|TRBJ2-5|TRBV27|once
CASSTGIAGGMEETQYF
TGTGCCAGCAGTACCGGGATAGCGGGAGGAATGGAAGAGACCCAGTACTTC
>-|TRBJ2-5|TRBV2|-
CASGQSGYQETQYF
TGTGCCAGCGGCCAATCCGGGTACCAAGAGACCCAGTACTTC
>-|TRBJ1-2|TRBV7-2|-
CASSNTGTNYGYTF
TGTGCCAGCAGCAATACAGGGACTAACTATGGCTACACCTTC
>-|TRBJ2-5|TRBV2|-
CASRRSQTQETQYF
TGTGCCAGCAGGCGGAGCCAGACCCAAGAGACCCAGTACTTC
>-|TRBJ1-5|TRBV19|-
CASSRRTARYSQNQPQHF
TGTGCCAGTAGCCGAAGGACAGCTCGTTATTCTCAGAATCAGCCCCAGCATTTT
>-|TRBJ2-2|TRBV28|few
CATENRVGHTGELFF
TGTGCCACCGAAAACAGGGTTGGGCACACCGGGGAGCTGTTTTTT
>-|TRBJ1-2|TRBV20-1|-
CSASSTIGGGYTF
TGCAGTGCTAGTTCAACAATCGGGGGAGGCTACACCTTC
>-|TRBJ1-2|TRBV12-3/TRBV12-4|-
CASSLARGYTF
TGTGCCAGCAGTTTAGCGCGTGGCTACACCTTC
>-|TRBJ1-5|TRBV6-2/TRBV6-3|-
CASSYEFQPQHF
TGTGCCAGCAGTTACGAGTTTCAGCCCCAGCATTTT
>TRBD2|TRBJ2-7|TRBV18|-
CASSPRGLALPYEQYF
TGTGCCAGCTCACCACGCGGACTAGCGCTACCCTACGAGCAGTACTTC
>TRBD1|TRBJ2-4|TRBV4-3|-
CASSQDYDRVVLGVKNIQYF
TGCGCCAGCAGCCAAGATTATGACAGGGTGGTGCTGGGGGTCAAAAACATTCAGTACTTC
>-|TRBJ1-5|TRBV2|-
CASSASHSGAQPQHF
TGTGCCAGCAGTGCGTCGCACTCAGGGGCTCAACCCCAGCATTTT
>-|TRBJ1-1|TRBV11-3|once
CASSLNSRVDTEAFF
TGTGCCAGCAGCTTAAATAGCCGGGTCGACACTGAAGCTTTCTTT
>TRBD1|TRBJ1-6|TRBV5-1|few
CASSLVGQDLSPLHF
TGCGCCAGCAGCTTGGTGGGACAGGACCTTTCACCCCTCCACTTT
>-|TRBJ1-1|TRBV18|-
CASSPRQGTNTEAFF
TGTGCCAGCTCACCGAGGCAGGGGACGAACACTGAAGCTTTCTTT
>-|TRBJ1-6|TRBV14|-
CASSQDRAGRSPLHF
TGTGCCAGCAGCCAAGATCGGGCGGGGCGTTCACCCCTCCACTTT
>-|TRBJ2-1|TRBV19|-
CASTIGQGRYNEQFF
TGTGCCAGTACCATAGGGCAGGGAAGGTACAATGAGCAGTTCTTC
>-|TRBJ1-6|TRBV27|-
CASSPMGGEHSPLHF
TGTGCCAGCAGTCCCATGGGGGGGGAACATTCACCCCTCCACTTT
>TRBD1|TRBJ2-3|TRBV6-5|-
CASSNRDRGDTQYF
TGTGCCAGCAGTAACCGGGACAGGGGAGATACGCAGTATTTT
>-|TRBJ2-5|TRBV6-5|-
CASSYSWGDRGETQYF
TGTGCCAGCAGTTACTCTTGGGGGGACCGTGGAGAGACCCAGTACTTC
>-|TRBJ1-2|TRBV7-9|-
CASSPNRDHGCTF
TGTGCCAGCAGCCCTAACAGGGACCATGGCTGCACCTTC
>-|TRBJ1-1|TRBV11-2|-
CASSPKRTLPNTEAFF
TGTGCCAGCAGCCCAAAAAGGACATTACCGAACACTGAAGCTTTCTTT
>TRBD1|TRBJ1-4|TRBV3-1/TRBV3-2|once
CASSPGQGYEKLFF
TGTGCCAGCAGCCCGGGACAGGGGTACGAAAAACTGTTTTTT